The present entry profiles one TCR beta chain with its context. The data derive from a study of shared clonotypes between healthy human individuals. In germline, CDR1 is LGHNA, CDR2 YSLEER. CDR3 length: 14 residues. V gave up 8 bases and J gave up 6 bases; unmatched junction bases: 10. Healthy HIV-negative adults with no recent acute infections or vaccinations were recruited as donors. Clones were read by immunoSEQ multiplex PCR, and TCRdb kept only the in-frame ones, dropping some. Here the sample spans around 990,000 clones, approximately 75% being singletons. The specimen sequenced was memory CD4+ T cells from PBMCs. Subset denoted: CD45RA-negative fraction. This TCR was sampled from a man between 18 and 29 years old in good health. Some clones in this sample may be carry-over from other donors' samples. The chain employs TRBV4-3 and TRBJ2-1; 7 bases agree with TRBD2. The CDR3 spells CASGHSPGGNEQFF. In DNA form, the CDR3 reads TGCGCCAGCGGGCATAGTCCGGGAGGCAATGAGCAGTTCTTC.